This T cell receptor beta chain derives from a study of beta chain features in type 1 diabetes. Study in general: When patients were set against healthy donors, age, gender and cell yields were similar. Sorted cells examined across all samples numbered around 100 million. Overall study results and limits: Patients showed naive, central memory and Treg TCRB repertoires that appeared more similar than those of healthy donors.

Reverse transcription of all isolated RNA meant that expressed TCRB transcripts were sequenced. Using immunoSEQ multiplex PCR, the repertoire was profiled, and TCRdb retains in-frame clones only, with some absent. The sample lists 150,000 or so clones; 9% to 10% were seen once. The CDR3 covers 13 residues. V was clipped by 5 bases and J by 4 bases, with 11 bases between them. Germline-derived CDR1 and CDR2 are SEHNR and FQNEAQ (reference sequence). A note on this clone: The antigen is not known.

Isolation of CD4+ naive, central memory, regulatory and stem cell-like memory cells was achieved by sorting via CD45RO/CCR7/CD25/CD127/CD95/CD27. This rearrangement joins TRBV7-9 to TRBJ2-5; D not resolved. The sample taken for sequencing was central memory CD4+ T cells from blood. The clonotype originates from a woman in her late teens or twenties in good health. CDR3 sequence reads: CASSPDLGETQYF. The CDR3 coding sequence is TGTGCCAGCAGCCCTGACTTGGGAGAGACCCAGTACTTC.